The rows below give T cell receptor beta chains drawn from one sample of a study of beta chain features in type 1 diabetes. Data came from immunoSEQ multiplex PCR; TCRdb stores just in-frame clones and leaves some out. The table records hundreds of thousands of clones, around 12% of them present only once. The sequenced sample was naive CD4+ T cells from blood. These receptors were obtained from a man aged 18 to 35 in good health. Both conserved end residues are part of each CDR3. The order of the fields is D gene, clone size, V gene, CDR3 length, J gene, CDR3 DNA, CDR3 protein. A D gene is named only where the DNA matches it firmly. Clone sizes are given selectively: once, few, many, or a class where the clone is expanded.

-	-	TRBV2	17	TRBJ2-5	TGTGCCAACTACGGGACTGGCCTGGATCCTTTCGAAGAGACCCAGTACTTC	CANYGTGLDPFEETQYF
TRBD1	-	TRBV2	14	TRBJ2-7	TGTGCCAGCAGGGACAGGGTGAGCTCCTACGAGCAGTACTTC	CASRDRVSSYEQYF
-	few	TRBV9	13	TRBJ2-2	TGTGCCAGCAGCGTAGATGTCATCGGGGAGCTGTTTTTT	CASSVDVIGELFF
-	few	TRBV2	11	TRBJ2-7	TGTGCCAGCAGTGACATGAGGGAGCAGTACTTC	CASSDMREQYF
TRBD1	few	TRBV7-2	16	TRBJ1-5	TGTGCCAGCAGCCCCTACGCCCGGACAGGGAATCAGCCCCAGCATTTT	CASSPYARTGNQPQHF
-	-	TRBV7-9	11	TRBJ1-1	TGTGCCAGCAGCTTCGGGGGAGAAGCTTTCTTT	CASSFGGEAFF
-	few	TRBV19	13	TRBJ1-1	TGTGCCAGTAGTGTGACAGGGAACACTGAAGCTTTCTTT	CASSVTGNTEAFF
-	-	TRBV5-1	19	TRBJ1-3	TGCGCCAGCAGCCGGACAATGCAGGGCCGGTACGCCTCTGGAAACACCATATATTTT	CASSRTMQGRYASGNTIYF
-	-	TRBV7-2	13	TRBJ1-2	TGTGCCAGCAGCTTAGAGATGTACGGTGGCTACACCTTC	CASSLEMYGGYTF
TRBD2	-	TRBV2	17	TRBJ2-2	TGTGCCAGCAGTCCGACTAGCGGGAGGGCGGTGACCGGGGAGCTGTTTTTT	CASSPTSGRAVTGELFF
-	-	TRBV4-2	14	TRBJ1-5	TGTGCCAGCAGCCGAGGACAGTCCAATCAGCCCCAGCATTTT	CASSRGQSNQPQHF
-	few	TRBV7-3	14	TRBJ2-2	TGTGCCAGCAGACTTGGGGGGGGCGCCGGGGAGCTGTTTTTT	CASRLGGGAGELFF
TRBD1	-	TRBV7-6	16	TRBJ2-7	TGTGCCAGCAGCCTATCGCCCGGGACAGGGAACCACGAGCAGTACTTC	CASSLSPGTGNHEQYF
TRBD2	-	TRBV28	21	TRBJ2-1	TGTGCCAGCAGTTTTGGGGGAGGGACTAGCGGGCTACTGAGCCCCTACAATGAGCAGTTCTTC	CASSFGGGTSGLLSPYNEQFF
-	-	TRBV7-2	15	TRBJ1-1	TGTGCCAGCAGCTTAACAATGGGACAGAACACTGAAGCTTTCTTT	CASSLTMGQNTEAFF
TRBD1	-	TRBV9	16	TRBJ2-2	TGTGCCAGCAGCGATCCCAGGGGGCGCGTGGCCGGGGAGCTGTTTTTT	CASSDPRGRVAGELFF
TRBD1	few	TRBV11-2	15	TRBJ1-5	TGTGCCAGCAGCTCCCGACAGGGGATCGATCAGCCCCAGCATTTT	CASSSRQGIDQPQHF
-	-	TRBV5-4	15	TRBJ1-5	TGTGCCAGCAGCTTGGCAGGGCAGGGGAGTCAGCCCCAGCATTTT	CASSLAGQGSQPQHF
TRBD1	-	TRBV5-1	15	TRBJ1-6	TGCGCCAGCAGCTCAAGACAGGGAAGAAGTTCACCCCTCCACTTT	CASSSRQGRSSPLHF
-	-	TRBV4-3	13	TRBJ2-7	TGCGCCAGCAGCCAAGATTTTGTAACTCGGGTGTACTTC	CASSQDFVTRVYF
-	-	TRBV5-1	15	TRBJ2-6	TGCGCCAGCAGCCACGCACTGACTGGGGCCAACGTCCTGACTTTC	CASSHALTGANVLTF
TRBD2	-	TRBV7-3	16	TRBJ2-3	TGTGCCAGCAGCTCGGGACTAGCGGGCCGCACAGATACGCAGTATTTT	CASSSGLAGRTDTQYF
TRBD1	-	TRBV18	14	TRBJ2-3	TGTGCCAGCTCAGGACAGGAAAGCACAGATACGCAGTATTTT	CASSGQESTDTQYF
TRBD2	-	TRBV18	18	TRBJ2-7	TGTGCCAGCTCTCCTCAAGGCCTAGCGGGAGTGGCCGGGGGCGAGCAGTACTTC	CASSPQGLAGVAGGEQYF
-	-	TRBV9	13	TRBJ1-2	TGTGCCAGCAGCGTAGATACAGGAGATGGCTACACCTTC	CASSVDTGDGYTF
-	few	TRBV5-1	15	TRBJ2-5	TGCGCCAGCAGCTTGGAATCCGGGATAGAAGAGACCCAGTACTTC	CASSLESGIEETQYF
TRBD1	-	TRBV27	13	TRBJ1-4	TGTGCCAGCAGCCAGGGGGCTAGGGAAAAACTGTTTTTT	CASSQGAREKLFF
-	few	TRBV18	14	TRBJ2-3	TGTGCCAGCTCAGGAGATGCCCCCCGATCTACGCAGTATTTT	CASSGDAPRSTQYF
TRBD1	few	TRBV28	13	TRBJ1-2	TGTGCCAGCACAAGGACAGGGGAATACGGCTACACCTTC	CASTRTGEYGYTF
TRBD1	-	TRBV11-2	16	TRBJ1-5	TGTGCCAGCAGCCCTCGATATGACAGGGTGAGCCAGCCCCAGCATTTT	CASSPRYDRVSQPQHF
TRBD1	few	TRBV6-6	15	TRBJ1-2	TGTGCCAGCACTAAACCGGGACAGGGTTACTATGGCTACACCTTC	CASTKPGQGYYGYTF
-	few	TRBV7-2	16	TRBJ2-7	TGTGCCAGCAGCTTAGAGTGGAGCCGTAGCTCCTACGAGCAGTACTTC	CASSLEWSRSSYEQYF
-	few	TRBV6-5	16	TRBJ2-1	TGTGCCAGCAGTTATTCCGTTCAGGTGGGCTACAATGAGCAGTTCTTC	CASSYSVQVGYNEQFF
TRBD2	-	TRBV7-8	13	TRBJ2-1	TGTGCCAGTCGGACTAGCGGGAGCCATGAGCAGTTCTTC	CASRTSGSHEQFF
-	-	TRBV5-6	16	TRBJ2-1	TGTGCCAGCAGCTTGGTTGGTGGGGGCGCCTACAATGAGCAGTTCTTC	CASSLVGGGAYNEQFF
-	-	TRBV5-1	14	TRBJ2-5	TGCGCCAGCAGCTTGGAAACGGACCAAGAGACCCAGTACTTC	CASSLETDQETQYF
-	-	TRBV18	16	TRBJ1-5	TGTGCCAGCTCACCATCGGGGGGATATAGCAATCAGCCCCAGCATTTT	CASSPSGGYSNQPQHF
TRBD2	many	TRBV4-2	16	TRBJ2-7	TGTGCCAGCAGTCCGTCGGGACTAGCGGGAAACTACGAGCAGTACTTC	CASSPSGLAGNYEQYF
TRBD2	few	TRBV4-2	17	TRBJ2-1	TGTGCCAGCAGCCAAGAGATGGTAGCGGGGGGGCGCAATGAGCAGTTCTTC	CASSQEMVAGGRNEQFF
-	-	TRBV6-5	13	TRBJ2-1	TGTGCCAGCAGTTCAGGGGGGAGTGGTGAGCAGTTCTTC	CASSSGGSGEQFF
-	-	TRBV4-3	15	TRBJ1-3	TGCGCCAGCAGCCGTCAAAAGTTGGGCGGAAACACCATATATTTT	CASSRQKLGGNTIYF
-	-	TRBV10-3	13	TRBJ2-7	TGTGCCAGTGGGACTGCGGAACCCTACGAGCAGTACTTC	CASGTAEPYEQYF
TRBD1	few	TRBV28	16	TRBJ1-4	TGTGCCAGCAGTTTCTCCGGGACAGGAACTAATGAAAAACTGTTTTTT	CASSFSGTGTNEKLFF
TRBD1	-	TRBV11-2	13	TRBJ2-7	TGTGCCAGCAGACGGACAGGGAGGTACGAGCAGTACTTC	CASRRTGRYEQYF
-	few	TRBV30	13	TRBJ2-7	TGTGCCTGGAGTGTCTCGGGGATCTACGAGCAGTACTTC	CAWSVSGIYEQYF
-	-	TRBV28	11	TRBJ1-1	TGTGCCAGCAGATCCCGGACAGAAGCTTTCTTT	CASRSRTEAFF
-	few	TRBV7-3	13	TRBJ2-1	TGTGCCAGCCGGAAGACAGATCACCCCCAAGTGTTCTTC	CASRKTDHPQVFF
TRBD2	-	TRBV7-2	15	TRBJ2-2	TGTGCCAGCAGCTTACCAGCGGGGGTCGGCGGGGAGCTGTTTTTT	CASSLPAGVGGELFF